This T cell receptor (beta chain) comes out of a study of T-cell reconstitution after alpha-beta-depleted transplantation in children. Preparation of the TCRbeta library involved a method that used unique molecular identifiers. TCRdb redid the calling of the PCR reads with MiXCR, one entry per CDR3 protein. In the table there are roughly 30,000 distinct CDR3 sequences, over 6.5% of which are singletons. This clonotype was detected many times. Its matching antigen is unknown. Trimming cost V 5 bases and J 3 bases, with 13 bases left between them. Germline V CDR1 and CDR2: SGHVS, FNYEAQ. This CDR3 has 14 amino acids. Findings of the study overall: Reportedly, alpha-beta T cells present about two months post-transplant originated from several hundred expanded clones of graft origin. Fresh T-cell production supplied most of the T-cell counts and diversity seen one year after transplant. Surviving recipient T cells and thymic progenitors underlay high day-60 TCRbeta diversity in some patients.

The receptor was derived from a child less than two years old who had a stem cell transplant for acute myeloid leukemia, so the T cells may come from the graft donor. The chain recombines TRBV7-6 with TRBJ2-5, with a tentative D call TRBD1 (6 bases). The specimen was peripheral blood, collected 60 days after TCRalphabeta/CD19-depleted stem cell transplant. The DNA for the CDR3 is TGTGCCAGCAGCATACCGGGACACGAAGAGACCCAGTACTTC. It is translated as CASSIPGHEETQYF.